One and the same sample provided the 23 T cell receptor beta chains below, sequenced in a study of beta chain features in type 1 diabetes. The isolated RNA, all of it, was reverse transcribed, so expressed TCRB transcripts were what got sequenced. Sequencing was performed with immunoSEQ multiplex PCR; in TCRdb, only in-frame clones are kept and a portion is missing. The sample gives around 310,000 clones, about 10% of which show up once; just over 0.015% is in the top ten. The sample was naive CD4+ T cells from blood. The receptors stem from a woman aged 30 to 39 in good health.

This CDR3 is CASNPKGGKRETQYF. CDR3 in DNA: TGTGCCAGCAACCCTAAGGGAGGCAAGAGGGAGACCCAGTACTTC. The chain is built from TRBV9 and TRBJ2-5; D is possibly TRBD2 (6 bases). Germline V gene sequence: CDR1 SGDLS, CDR2 YYNGEE. This CDR3 is built from 15 residues. Trimming pared 6 bases from V and 5 bases from J, leaving 20 bases between.

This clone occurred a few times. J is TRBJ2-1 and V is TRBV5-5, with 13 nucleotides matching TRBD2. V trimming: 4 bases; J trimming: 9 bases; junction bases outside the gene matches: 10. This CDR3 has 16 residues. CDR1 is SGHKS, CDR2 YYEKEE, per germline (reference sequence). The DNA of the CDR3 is TGTGCCAGCAGCAGAGGACTAGCGGGAGTTTCTAGTGAGCAGTTCTTC. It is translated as CASSRGLAGVSSEQFF.

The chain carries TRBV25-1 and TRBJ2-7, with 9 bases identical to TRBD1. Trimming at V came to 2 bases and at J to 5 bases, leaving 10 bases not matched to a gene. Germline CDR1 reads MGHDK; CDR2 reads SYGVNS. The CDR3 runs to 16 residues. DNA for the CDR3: TGTGCCAGCAGTGAACTAGGGACAGGGCGAACGAACGAGCAGTACTTC. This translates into CASSELGTGRTNEQYF.

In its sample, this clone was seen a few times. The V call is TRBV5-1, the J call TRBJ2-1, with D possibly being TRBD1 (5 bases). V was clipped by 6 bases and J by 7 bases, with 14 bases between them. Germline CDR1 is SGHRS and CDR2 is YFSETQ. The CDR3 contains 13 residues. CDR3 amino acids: CASKGNSLNEQFF. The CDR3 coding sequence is TGCGCCAGCAAGGGGAATTCTTTAAATGAGCAGTTCTTC.

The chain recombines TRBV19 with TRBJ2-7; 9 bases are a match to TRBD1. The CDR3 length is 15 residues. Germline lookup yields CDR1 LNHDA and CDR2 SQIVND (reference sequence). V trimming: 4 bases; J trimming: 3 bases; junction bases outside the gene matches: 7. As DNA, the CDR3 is TGTGCCAGTAGTAGCCCCGGGACAGGGATCTACGAGCAGTACTTC. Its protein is CASSSPGTGIYEQYF.

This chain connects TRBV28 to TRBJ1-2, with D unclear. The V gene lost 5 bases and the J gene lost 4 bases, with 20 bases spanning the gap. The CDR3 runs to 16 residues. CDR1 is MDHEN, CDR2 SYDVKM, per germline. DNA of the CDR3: TGTGCCAGCAGTCCGCCGGTGGGCCAGATCTTCTATGGCTACACCTTC. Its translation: CASSPPVGQIFYGYTF.

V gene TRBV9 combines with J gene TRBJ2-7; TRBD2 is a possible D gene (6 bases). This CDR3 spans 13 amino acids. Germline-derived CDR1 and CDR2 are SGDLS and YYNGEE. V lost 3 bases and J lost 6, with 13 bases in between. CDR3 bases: TGTGCCAGCAGCGCCTCGGTGGAGGGCGAGCAGTACTTC. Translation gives CASSASVEGEQYF.

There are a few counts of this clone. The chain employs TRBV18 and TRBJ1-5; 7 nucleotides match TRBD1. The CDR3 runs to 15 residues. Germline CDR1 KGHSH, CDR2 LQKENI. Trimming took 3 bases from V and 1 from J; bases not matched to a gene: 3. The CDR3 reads CASSPGQPSNQPQHF. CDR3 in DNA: TGTGCCAGCTCACCGGGACAGCCGAGCAATCAGCCCCAGCATTTT.

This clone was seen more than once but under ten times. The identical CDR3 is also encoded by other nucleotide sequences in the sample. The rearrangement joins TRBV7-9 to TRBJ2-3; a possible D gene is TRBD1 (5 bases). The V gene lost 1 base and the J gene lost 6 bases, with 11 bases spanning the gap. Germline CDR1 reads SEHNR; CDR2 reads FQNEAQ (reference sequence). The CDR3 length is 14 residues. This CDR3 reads CASSLGQGTDTQYF. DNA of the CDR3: TGTGCCAGCAGCTTAGGGCAGGGTACCGATACGCAGTATTTT.

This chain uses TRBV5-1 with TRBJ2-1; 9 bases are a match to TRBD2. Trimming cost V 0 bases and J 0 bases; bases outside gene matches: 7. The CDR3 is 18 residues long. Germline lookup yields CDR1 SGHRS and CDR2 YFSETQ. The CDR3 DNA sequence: TGCGCCAGCAGCTTGGGGTCTAGCGGGGCAAGCTCCTACAATGAGCAGTTCTTC. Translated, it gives CASSLGSSGASSYNEQFF. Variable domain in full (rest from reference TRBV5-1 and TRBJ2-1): KAGVTQTPRYLIKTRGQQVTLSCSPISGHRSVSWYQQTPGQGLQFLFEYFSETQRNKGNFPGRFSGRQFSNSRSEMNVSTLELGDSALYLCASSLGSSGASSYNEQFFGPGTRLTVL.

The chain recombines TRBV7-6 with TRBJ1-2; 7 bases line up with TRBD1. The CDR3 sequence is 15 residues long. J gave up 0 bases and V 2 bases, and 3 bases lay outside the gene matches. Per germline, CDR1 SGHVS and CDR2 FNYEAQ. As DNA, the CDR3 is TGTGCCAGCAGCTTACGACAGGGAGCTAACTATGGCTACACCTTC. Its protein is CASSLRQGANYGYTF.

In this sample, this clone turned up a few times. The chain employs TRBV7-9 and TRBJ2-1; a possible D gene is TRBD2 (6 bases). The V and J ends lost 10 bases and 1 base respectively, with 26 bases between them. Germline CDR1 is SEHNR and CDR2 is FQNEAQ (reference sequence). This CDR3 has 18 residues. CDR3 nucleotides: TGTGCCACCCCGTCGCGGGAACAGGAGTCAGGTTCCTACAATGAGCAGTTCTTC. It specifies CATPSREQESGSYNEQFF.

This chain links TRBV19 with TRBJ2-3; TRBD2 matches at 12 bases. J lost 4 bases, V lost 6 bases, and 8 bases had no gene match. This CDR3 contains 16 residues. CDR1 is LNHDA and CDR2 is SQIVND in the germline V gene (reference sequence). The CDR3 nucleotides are TGTGCCAGTAGCGATCTAGCGGGAGGGAAGGCAGATACGCAGTATTTT. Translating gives CASSDLAGGKADTQYF.

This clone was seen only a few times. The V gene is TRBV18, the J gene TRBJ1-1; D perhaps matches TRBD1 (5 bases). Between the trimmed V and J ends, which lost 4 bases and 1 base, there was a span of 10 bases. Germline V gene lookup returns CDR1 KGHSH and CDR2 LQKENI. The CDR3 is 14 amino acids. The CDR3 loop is CASSQTAGNTEAFF. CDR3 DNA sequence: TGTGCCAGCTCACAGACAGCAGGGAACACTGAAGCTTTCTTT.

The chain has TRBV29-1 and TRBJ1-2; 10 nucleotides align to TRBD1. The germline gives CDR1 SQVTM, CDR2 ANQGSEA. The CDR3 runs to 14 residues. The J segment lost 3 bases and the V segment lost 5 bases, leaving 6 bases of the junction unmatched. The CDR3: CSVTGQGGDYGYTF. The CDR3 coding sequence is TGCAGCGTTACCGGACAGGGGGGGGACTATGGCTACACCTTC.

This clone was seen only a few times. This CDR3 is CASAIGGSYEQYF. The DNA for the CDR3 is TGCGCCAGTGCTATCGGGGGCTCCTACGAGCAGTACTTC. The V and J genes are TRBV5-1 and TRBJ2-7, with D possibly matching TRBD2 (6 bases). This CDR3 is 13 amino acids long. Germline lookup yields CDR1 SGHRS and CDR2 YFSETQ. V was shortened by 8 bases and J by 0 bases, with 12 bases between the two germline ends. Supplemented by reference TRBV5-1 and TRBJ2-7, the full variable domain reads KAGVTQTPRYLIKTRGQQVTLSCSPISGHRSVSWYQQTPGQGLQFLFEYFSETQRNKGNFPGRFSGRQFSNSRSEMNVSTLELGDSALYLCASAIGGSYEQYFGPGTRLTVT.

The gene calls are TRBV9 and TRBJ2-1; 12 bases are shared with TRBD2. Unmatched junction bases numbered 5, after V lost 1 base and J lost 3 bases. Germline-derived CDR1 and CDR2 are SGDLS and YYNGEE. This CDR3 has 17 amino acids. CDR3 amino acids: CASSVLAGGRDYNEQFF. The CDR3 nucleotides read TGTGCCAGCAGCGTACTAGCGGGAGGGAGGGACTACAATGAGCAGTTCTTC.

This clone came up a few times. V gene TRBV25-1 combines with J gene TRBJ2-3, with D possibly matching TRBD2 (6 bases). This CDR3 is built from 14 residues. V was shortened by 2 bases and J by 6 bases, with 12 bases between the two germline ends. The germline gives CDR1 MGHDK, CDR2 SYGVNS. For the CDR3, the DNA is TGTGCCAGCAGTGAAAGAGGGGCGGGGGATACGCAGTATTTT. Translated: CASSERGAGDTQYF.

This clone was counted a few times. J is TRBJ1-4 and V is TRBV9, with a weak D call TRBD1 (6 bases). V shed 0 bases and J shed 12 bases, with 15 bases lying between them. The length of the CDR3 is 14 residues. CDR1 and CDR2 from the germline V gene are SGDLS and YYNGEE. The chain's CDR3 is CASSVGSAGAELFF. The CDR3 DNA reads TGTGCCAGCAGCGTAGGGTCCGCGGGGGCTGAACTGTTTTTT.

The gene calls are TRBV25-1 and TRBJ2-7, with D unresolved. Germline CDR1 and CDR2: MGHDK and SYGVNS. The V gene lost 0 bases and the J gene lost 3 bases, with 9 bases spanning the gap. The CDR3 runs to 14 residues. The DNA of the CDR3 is TGTGCCAGCAGTGAATATGGGCCGGACTACGAGCAGTACTTC. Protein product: CASSEYGPDYEQYF.

The CDR3 DNA reads TGTGCCAGCGCACATTGGAGTGGAGGGATTGGCTACGAGCAGTACTTC. It yields the protein CASAHWSGGIGYEQYF. The V gene is TRBV7-8, the J gene TRBJ2-7; tentative D call: TRBD2 (6 bases). The CDR3 has 16 residues. V shed 8 bases and J shed 3 bases, with 23 bases lying between them. CDR1 SGHVS and CDR2 FQNEAQ come from the germline V gene. Filled out from reference TRBV7-8 and TRBJ2-7, the complete variable domain reads GAGVSQSPRYKVAKRGQDVALRCDPISGHVSLFWYQQALGQGPEFLTYFQNEAQLDKSGLPSDRFFAERPEGSVSTLKIQRTQQEDSAVYLCASAHWSGGIGYEQYFGPGTRLTVT.

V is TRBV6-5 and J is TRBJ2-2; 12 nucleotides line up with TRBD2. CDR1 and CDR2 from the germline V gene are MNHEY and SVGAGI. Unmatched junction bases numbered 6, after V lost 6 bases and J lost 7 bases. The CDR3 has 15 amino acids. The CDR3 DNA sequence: TGTGCCAGCAGCCGGACTAGCGGGACGATCGGGGAGCTGTTTTTT. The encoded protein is CASSRTSGTIGELFF.

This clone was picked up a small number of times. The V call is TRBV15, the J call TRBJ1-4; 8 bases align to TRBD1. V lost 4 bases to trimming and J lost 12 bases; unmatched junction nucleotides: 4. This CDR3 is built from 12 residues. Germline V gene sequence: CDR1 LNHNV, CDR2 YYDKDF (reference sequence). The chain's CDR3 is CATSKLQGELFF. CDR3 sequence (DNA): TGTGCCACCAGCAAACTACAGGGGGAACTGTTTTTT.